This T cell receptor (beta chain) was sequenced in a study of control samples from healthy donors and cancer patients. The CDR3 extends over 14 amino acids. With 2 bases removed from V and 5 bases from J, the gap between germline ends came to 14 bases. Germline CDR1 is SGHRS and CDR2 is YFSETQ. The method was immunoSEQ multiplex PCR; TCRdb's version includes in-frame clones alone and lacks a portion of them. The repertoire holds about 89,000 clones, with around nine tenths as singletons. Sequencing was carried out using blood. The rearrangement uses TRBV5-1 and TRBJ2-7, with D perhaps TRBD1 (6 bases). This clonotype originated in a young man in good health. The CDR3 loop is CASSLGSRGDEQYF. Written as DNA, the CDR3 is TGCGCCAGCAGCTTAGGTAGCAGGGGCGACGAGCAGTACTTC.